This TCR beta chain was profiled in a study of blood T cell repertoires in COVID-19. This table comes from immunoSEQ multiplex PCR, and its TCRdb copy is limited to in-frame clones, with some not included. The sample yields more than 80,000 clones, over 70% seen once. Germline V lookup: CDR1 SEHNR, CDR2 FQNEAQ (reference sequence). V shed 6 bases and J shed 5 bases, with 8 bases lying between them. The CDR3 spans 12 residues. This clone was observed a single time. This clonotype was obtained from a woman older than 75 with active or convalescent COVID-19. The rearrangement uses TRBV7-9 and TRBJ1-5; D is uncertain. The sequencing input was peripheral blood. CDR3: CASSRTDQPQHF. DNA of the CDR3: TGTGCCAGCAGTCGAACAGATCAGCCCCAGCATTTT.